One T cell receptor beta chain is described in this entry. Its specificity is not known. Between the trimmed V and J ends, which lost 0 bases and 2 bases, there was a span of 14 bases. The germline CDR1 and CDR2 sequences are LNHNV and YYDKDF (reference sequence). The CDR3 has 17 amino acids. The data are from a study of OX40 agonist ivuxolimab in advanced cancers. The wider study: Patients undergoing dose escalation presented with hepatocellular carcinoma, melanoma, renal cell or head and neck cancer. Prior anti-PD-1, anti-PD-L1 or anti-CTLA-4 therapy did not bar entry, and around 39% had some.

Study-wide results and limits: Researchers did not establish what antigens the expanded peripheral T cells target.

Baseline, cycle 4 day 1, and cycle 7 day 1 were the blood sampling points. Sequencing used immunoSEQ multiplex PCR; TCRdb keeps in-frame clones, though not all of them. Of 80,000 to 100,000 clones in the sample, approximately 91% were seen once. The rearrangement links TRBV15 to TRBJ2-4, with unresolved D. This receptor was obtained from an adult with an advanced solid tumor such as melanoma, head and neck, liver or kidney cancer. This material consisted of CD4+ or CD8+ T cells sorted from blood, taken in a trial of the OX40 agonist ivuxolimab. The CDR3 reads CATSRDRATTTKNIQYF. The CDR3 DNA sequence: TGTGCCACCAGCAGAGATCGTGCAACGACAACCAAAAACATTCAGTACTTC.